Many counts were recorded for the clone carrying this T cell receptor beta chain. Its matching antigen is unknown. The data originate from a study of metastatic and nonmetastatic thyroid tumors. At the level of the study: From malignant and benign thyroid patients, repertoires in blood and in tumor or nodule tissue were compared. Points from the study as a whole: Malignant tumors reportedly showed significantly higher TCR beta diversity than benign nodules in both blood and tumor.

Thyroid surgery took place with no prior treatment in any patient. The authors' processing: A papillary thyroid cancer distant-metastasis classifier was built from CDR3 differences across clinicopathological groups. TCRdb re-processed the PCR reads through MiXCR. The V and J calls were not made by the authors but by TCRdb's processing. The sample includes fewer than 40,000 clones, around 30% of them seen just once. J was trimmed by 4 bases and V by 6 bases; bases with no gene match: 6. The CDR3 covers 14 residues. Germline CDR1 LGHNA, CDR2 YSLEER. What was sequenced was blood. The source of this sequence is a female donor with papillary thyroid cancer or a benign thyroid nodule (not recorded which). Some clones in this sample may be carry-over from other donors' samples. The genes are TRBV4-3 and TRBJ1-3; TRBD1 matches 7 bases. The CDR3 region has the DNA TGCGCCAGCAGTGTAGGACAGGCAGGAAACACCATATATTTT. Translated, it gives CASSVGQAGNTIYF.